Below, 2 T cell receptor beta chains from the same sample are listed, as sequenced in a study of T cells in localized non-small cell lung cancer. Assay used: immunoSEQ multiplex PCR; TCRdb lists only in-frame clones, some missing. In the table there are approximately 35,000 clones, approximately 90% of which are singletons. The sequences come from peripheral blood mononuclear cells, collected before any cancer treatment. The receptors originated from a female donor at least 60 years old with stage II lung adenocarcinoma.

The CDR3 sequence: CSVALGGRYQETQYF. CDR3 coding DNA: TGCAGCGTTGCCTTGGGAGGCAGGTACCAAGAGACCCAGTACTTC. The rearrangement links TRBV29-1 to TRBJ2-5; TRBD2 is a possible D gene (6 bases). The CDR3 is 15 residues long. V lost 4 bases and J lost 0, with 15 bases in between. Germline V gene data show CDR1 as SQVTM and CDR2 as ANQGSEA.

V gene TRBV5-1 combines with J gene TRBJ2-7; 9 bases agree with TRBD2. The CDR3 length is 14 residues. With V trimmed by 4 bases and J by 11 bases, 13 bases remained unmatched. In germline, CDR1 is SGHRS, CDR2 YFSETQ. CDR3 in DNA: TGCGCCAGCAGCAACGAGCCGGGACTAGCTGACAAGTACTTC. This encodes CASSNEPGLADKYF.